This record covers a single T cell receptor (beta chain). The antigen is not known. Germline loops: CDR1 SGHRS, CDR2 YFSETQ. V was clipped by 1 base and J by 0 bases, with 9 bases between them. This CDR3 has 15 residues. Libraries were prepared by immunoSEQ multiplex PCR; TCRdb keeps only in-frame clonotypes and omits some of them. The table records 140,000 to 150,000 clones, about 90% of them present only once. These data belong to a study of T cell responses to AZD1222 COVID-19 vaccine. Study findings and constraints: Mostly white British, mostly female donors; authors suggested clonal diversity may be underestimated. Among those given AZD1222, only six were seropositive at baseline. The breadth and depth of Spike-specific TCRs increased once two AZD1222 doses had been given.

The TCR was taken from an adult who received the MenACWY meningococcal vaccine as a control. Sequenced material: peripheral blood, taken 28 days after the second dose of the MenACWY control vaccine. The rearrangement joins TRBV5-1 to TRBJ2-3; D might be TRBD2 (6 bases). The CDR3 region is CASSLSGPSTDTQYF. The DNA of the CDR3 is TGCGCCAGCAGCTTGAGCGGGCCCAGCACAGATACGCAGTATTTT.